Below are 8 T cell receptor beta chains sequenced from a single sample in a study of identical twins. TCRdb re-analysed the 5' RACE reads in MiXCR, keeping a single row per CDR3 protein. The sample contains approximately 670,000 distinct CDR3 sequences, 6.1% of which appear only once. Sequencing was performed on naive T cells sorted from blood. The receptor source for this set is a man aged 18 to 29 in good health.

The chain recombines TRBV20-1 with TRBJ1-2, with D maybe TRBD1 (6 bases). The CDR3 loop spans 15 amino acids. Germline CDR1 is DFQATT and CDR2 is SNEGSKA (reference sequence). V was trimmed by 6 bases and J by 4 bases, leaving 21 bases between them. In DNA, the CDR3 is TGCAGTGCCGCCCGACAGGTTGGGTCCCGCTATGGCTACACCTTC. Residues: CSAARQVGSRYGYTF.

The chain uses TRBV12-3 or TRBV12-4 and TRBJ1-2; no clear D. The germline V and J ends were trimmed by 3 bases and 8 bases, with 10 bases remaining between them. The CDR3 covers 12 residues. CDR3 residues: CASSFELRGYTF. In DNA form, the CDR3 reads TGTGCCAGCAGTTTTGAGCTACGGGGCTACACCTTC.

The V gene is TRBV5-6, the J gene TRBJ2-3, with 8 bases matching TRBD1. This CDR3 is built from 16 residues. J lost 0 bases, V lost 2 bases, and 5 bases had no gene match. Germline CDR1 is SGHDT and CDR2 is YYEEEE. CDR3: CASSFDRGTSTDTQYF. In DNA, the CDR3 is TGTGCCAGCAGCTTCGACAGGGGTACAAGCACAGATACGCAGTATTTT.

The chain employs TRBV6-1 and TRBJ2-2; perhaps D is TRBD1 or TRBD2 (5 bases each). V was trimmed by 6 bases and J by 0 bases, leaving 17 bases between them. The CDR3 has 17 residues. Germline V CDR1 and CDR2: MNHNS, SASEGT. The CDR3 region has the DNA TGTGCCAGCAGCCGACCTTCCGGGACCGCGAACACCGGGGAGCTGTTTTTT. It specifies CASSRPSGTANTGELFF.

Many counts were recorded for this clonotype. V and J are TRBV5-1 and TRBJ2-3; 8 nucleotides line up with TRBD1. Germline lookup yields CDR1 SGHRS and CDR2 YFSETQ. There are 16 residues in the CDR3. The ends lost 4 bases at V and 2 bases at J; junction bases unmatched: 9. The CDR3 spells CASSNPGQAVTDTQYF. In DNA, the CDR3 is TGCGCCAGCAGCAACCCGGGACAGGCCGTCACAGATACGCAGTATTTT.

This clonotype was observed many times. The chain couples TRBV9 to TRBJ2-5, with D tentatively TRBD2 (5 bases). Germline V lookup: CDR1 SGDLS, CDR2 YYNGEE. V was shortened by 2 bases and J by 2 bases, with 10 bases between the two germline ends. The CDR3 has 14 amino acids. CDR3 in amino acids: CASSVGVGQETQYF. CDR3 nucleotides: TGTGCCAGCAGCGTCGGGGTGGGGCAAGAGACCCAGTACTTC.

This clonotype appeared many times. The chain uses TRBV5-1 and TRBJ2-5; 7 bases line up with TRBD2. This CDR3 has 14 residues. The V gene end was trimmed by 0 bases and the J gene end by 5 bases; junction bases not matched to a gene: 4. Germline V CDR1 and CDR2: SGHRS, YFSETQ. For the CDR3, the DNA is TGCGCCAGCAGCTTGGCCGGGGGGACCGAGACCCAGTACTTC. Protein sequence: CASSLAGGTETQYF.

This rearrangement joins TRBV6-1 to TRBJ2-7, with D unresolved. Trimming pared 10 bases from V and 3 bases from J, leaving 4 bases between. Germline V CDR1 and CDR2: MNHNS, SASEGT. The CDR3 has 9 residues. CDR3 sequence: CAKIYEQYV. The CDR3 DNA is TGTGCCAAGATCTACGAGCAGTACGTC.